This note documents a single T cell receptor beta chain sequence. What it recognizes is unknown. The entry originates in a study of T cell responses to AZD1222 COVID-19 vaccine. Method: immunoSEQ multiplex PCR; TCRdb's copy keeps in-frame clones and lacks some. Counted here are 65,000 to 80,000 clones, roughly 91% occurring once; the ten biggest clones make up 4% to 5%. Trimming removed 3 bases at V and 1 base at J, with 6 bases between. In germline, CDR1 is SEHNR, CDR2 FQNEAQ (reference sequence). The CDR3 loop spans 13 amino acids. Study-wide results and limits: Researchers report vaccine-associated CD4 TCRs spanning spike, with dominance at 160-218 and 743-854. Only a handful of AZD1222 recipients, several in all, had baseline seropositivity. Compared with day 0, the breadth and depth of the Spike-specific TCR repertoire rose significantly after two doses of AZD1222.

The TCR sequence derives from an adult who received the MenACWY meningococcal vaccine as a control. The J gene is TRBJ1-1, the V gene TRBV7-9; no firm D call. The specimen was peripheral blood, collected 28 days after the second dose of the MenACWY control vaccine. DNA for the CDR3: TGTGCCAGCAGCTTCGTAGGGAACACTGAAGCTTTCTTT. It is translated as CASSFVGNTEAFF.